This T cell receptor (beta chain) derives from a study of T cells in narcolepsy. The study, taken as a whole, reports: Blood of same and different patients, but not healthy controls, reportedly held recurring autoreactive clonotypes.

The table came from immunoSEQ multiplex PCR; TCRdb's copy has only in-frame clones and leaves some out. There are 30,000 to 35,000 clones in the sample; 75% to 90% occur only once, and approximately 0.99% lies in the top ten. With regard to this clone: Its specificity is unknown.

The germline V gene encodes CDR1 LNHDA and CDR2 SQIVND (reference sequence). V shed 6 bases and J shed 6 bases, with 13 bases lying between them. The CDR3 covers 13 residues. The clonotype comes from a human donor in good health. The chain links TRBV19 to TRBJ2-3, with D unclear. Sequenced input: memory (CD45RA-) CD4+ T cells from blood. The CDR3 is CASRNRVGDTQYF. The CDR3 DNA sequence: TGTGCCAGTAGGAACCGGGTTGGGGATACGCAGTATTTT. The complete variable domain, with remaining parts taken from reference TRBV19 and TRBJ2-3, reads DGGITQSPKYLFRKEGQNVTLSCEQNLNHDAMYWYRQDPGQGLRLIYYSQIVNDFQKGDIAEGYSVSREKKESFPLTVTSAQKNPTAFYLCASRNRVGDTQYFGPGTRLTVL.